The 19 T cell receptor beta chains below all came from one sample that was sequenced in a study of CD8+ T cells in alopecia areata. RNA extraction and reverse transcription yielded cDNA as sequencing template. Libraries were prepared by immunoSEQ multiplex PCR; TCRdb keeps only in-frame clonotypes and omits some of them. The sample holds 90,000 to 130,000 clones, and no clone turns up only once. The material sequenced was lesional skin. The receptor source for this set is a C3H/HeJ mouse with alopecia areata. These mice share the MHC haplotype H2-k.

This clone was detected ten times or more. Gene names refer to mouse genes. CDR3 DNA (partial): TGTGCCAGCAGTGATGGTGGGACAGGGGCCAACGAA. This sequence encodes CASSDGGTGANE. The complete CDR3 reads CASSDGGTGANERLFF. V usage is TRBV13-3 and J usage is TRBJ1-4, with 10 bases identical to TRBD1. Read sequence stops 4 residues before the CDR3 end, and the germline J gene provides the missing end. CDR3 length equals 16 residues. The J segment lost 3 bases and the V segment lost 0 bases, leaving 2 bases of the junction unmatched. The germline gives CDR1 NNHDY, CDR2 SYVADS.

This clone was recorded a few times. Mouse germline and gene names are used. The CDR3 end lies 4 residues beyond the end of the read and is filled in from the germline J gene. V gene TRBV13-1 combines with J gene TRBJ1-2; TRBD1 might be the D (6 bases). The CDR3 covers 13 residues. V was cut by 3 bases and J by 2 bases, with 8 bases left in between. Germline V lookup: CDR1 NSHNY, CDR2 SYGAGN. The CDR3 DNA, read in part, is TGTGCCAGCAGTGGGACAGACAACTCC. Protein sequence: CASSGTDNS. The CDR3, in full, reads CASSGTDNSDYTF.

This clone turned up a few times. Mouse gene names and germline throughout. The read ends 4 residues before the CDR3 terminus; that terminus is restored from the germline J gene. The chain links TRBV13-3 to TRBJ2-5; perhaps TRBD1 as D (6 bases). V lost 0 bases and J 3 bases, leaving 11 bases between the germline ends. Germline assignment: CDR1 NNHDY and CDR2 SYVADS. The CDR3 consists of 15 residues. The CDR3 protein is CASSDASGDQDTQYF. CDR3 bases read: TGTGCCAGCAGTGATGCATCAGGGGATCAAGAC.

Of note for this clone: Gene names refer to mouse genes. Read sequence stops 4 residues before the CDR3 end, and the germline J gene provides the missing end. The chain employs TRBV1 and TRBJ2-2, with 9 bases matching TRBD2. Unmatched junction bases numbered 3, after V lost 3 bases and J lost 1 base. CDR3 length: 16 amino acids. Germline CDR1 reads NSQYPW; CDR2 reads LRSPGD (reference sequence). The CDR3 sequence is CTCSAPTGGNTGQLYF. The covered CDR3 bases are TGCACCTGCAGTGCCCCGACTGGGGGAAACACCGGG.

Only a few counts were recorded for this clone. Germline and genes here are mouse. Read coverage stops 4 residues before the CDR3 terminus; the germline J gene supplies the remainder. The chain joins TRBV13-3 to TRBJ2-2; 8 nucleotides match TRBD2. The J segment lost 1 base and the V segment lost 6 bases, leaving 5 bases of the junction unmatched. In germline, CDR1 is NNHDY, CDR2 SYVADS. The CDR3 sequence is 15 residues long. The CDR3 region is CASTRLGINTGQLYF. CDR3 bases read: TGTGCCAGCACCCGACTGGGGATAAACACCGGG. The variable domain in full, with the rest retrieved from reference TRBV13-3 and TRBJ2-2, is EAAVTQSPRSKVAVTGGKVTLSCHQTNNHDYMYWYRQDTGHGLRLIHYSYVADSTEKGDIPDGYKASRPSQENFSLILELASLSQTAVYFCASTRLGINTGQLYFGEGSKLTVL.

Worth noting for this clone: Genes and germline come from the mouse. The read ends 4 residues early relative to the CDR3; the germline J gene fills the gap. The gene calls are TRBV13-1 and TRBJ2-3, with 12 nucleotides matching TRBD2. The CDR3 covers 17 residues. Trimming took 0 bases from V and 0 from J; bases not matched to a gene: 2. Germline CDR1 and CDR2: NSHNY and SYGAGN. CDR3 protein: CASSDGGLGGSAETLYF. The DNA read from the CDR3 is TGTGCCAGCAGTGATGGGGGACTGGGGGGTAGTGCAGAA.

This clone has just a few counts. These gene names are mouse names. With the read ending 4 residues before the CDR3 end, the germline J gene is used to fill in that end. The V and J genes are TRBV17 and TRBJ2-7; TRBD1 matches at 7 bases. V lost 0 bases and J lost 3; bases outside the gene matches: 8. This CDR3 contains 16 residues. Germline V gene sequence: CDR1 MNHDT, CDR2 YYDKIL. CDR3 DNA, as far as it was read: TGTGCTAGCAGTAGAGATAACGGACAGGCCTTCTAT. Translating gives CASSRDNGQAFY. The entire CDR3 sequence reads CASSRDNGQAFYEQYF.

There are a few counts of this clone. Mouse names are used for the genes. The CDR3 end lies 4 residues beyond the end of the read and is filled in from the germline J gene. This rearrangement joins TRBV19 to TRBJ1-2, with D tentatively TRBD1 (6 bases). This CDR3 comprises 13 residues. V dropped 4 bases and J dropped 4 bases, with 11 bases sitting between them. The V gene's germline CDR1 is FNHDT and CDR2 SITEND (reference sequence). The CDR3 reads CASSPGERSDYTF. The DNA read from the CDR3 is TGTGCCAGCAGTCCAGGGGAGCGCTCC.

At least ten counts were recorded for this clone. At residue 11, TCRdb's protein disagrees with the DNA translation; the protein shown here derives from the DNA. The genes are named according to mouse. The observed sequence ends 3 residues before the CDR3 terminus, with the missing tail filled in from the germline J gene. The V call is TRBV31, the J call TRBJ1-3, with 9 nucleotides matching TRBD1. V gave up 0 bases and J gave up 4 bases; unmatched junction bases: 1. Germline V gene data show CDR1 as GKSSPN and CDR2 as SITVG. This CDR3 spans 14 amino acids. CDR3: CAWSLGTGGNTLYF. Incomplete CDR3 DNA: TGTGCCTGGAGTCTCGGGACAGGGGGAAATACG.

This clone was observed at least ten times. The genes and germline here are from mouse. Sequencing ends 4 residues short of the CDR3 end; the germline J gene provides the rest. The V call is TRBV16, the J call TRBJ2-1, with D unclear. CDR3 size: 14 residues. The germline V gene has CDR1 SGHSA and CDR2 FRNQAP. V lost 2 bases, J lost 0 bases, and 5 bases lay in between. The CDR3 sequence is CASSLQNNYAEQFF. Partial CDR3 DNA: TGTGCAAGCAGCTTACAGAATAACTATGCT.

Comment on this clone: Any gene name here is a mouse gene name. The read halts 4 residues ahead of the CDR3 end, with the missing end drawn from the germline J gene. V and J are TRBV13-3 and TRBJ1-2; a weak D match, TRBD1 (6 bases). The V end was cut by 1 base, the J end by 0 bases, with 10 bases between. The germline CDR1 and CDR2 sequences are NNHDY and SYVADS. This CDR3 has 15 amino acids. The CDR3 sequence is CASSDRDKANSDYTF. The part of the CDR3 DNA that was read is TGTGCCAGCAGTGATAGGGACAAAGCAAACTCC.

This clone appeared a few times. Gene names are mouse gene names. The read comes to an end 4 residues before the CDR3 does, leaving the germline J gene to fill in the end. V is TRBV19 and J is TRBJ2-5, with 9 bases aligning to TRBD2. The CDR3 is made up of 14 amino acids. With V trimmed by 9 bases and J by 0 bases, 5 bases remained unmatched. In germline, CDR1 is FNHDT, CDR2 SITEND (reference sequence). The DNA read from the CDR3 is TGTGCCACAAGACTGGGGGTTAACCAAGAC. This translates into CATRLGVNQD. The whole CDR3 protein is CATRLGVNQDTQYF.

A note on this clone: Gene names refer to mouse genes. The CDR3 goes on 4 residues after the read ends, and that part is filled in from the germline J gene. The V call is TRBV13-3, the J call TRBJ1-2; TRBD1 is a possible D gene (5 bases). The V end lost 0 bases, the J end lost 3 bases, and 12 bases lay between the germline ends. The CDR3 is made up of 15 amino acids. Germline CDR1 reads NNHDY; CDR2 reads SYVADS. CDR3 sequence: CASSDEGRADSDYTF. The sequenced part of the CDR3 DNA is TGTGCCAGCAGTGATGAGGGCAGGGCGGACTCC.

As for this clone: The TCRdb protein and the DNA translation do not line up at residue 11; the protein shown here was made by translating the DNA. Genes here carry mouse names. The missing CDR3 end, 3 residues past where the read stops, is filled in from the germline J gene. The rearrangement uses TRBV13-3 and TRBJ1-3; possibly TRBD1 for D (6 bases). V was cut by 1 base and J by 8 bases, with 13 bases left in between. Germline loops: CDR1 NNHDY, CDR2 SYVADS. The CDR3 is 14 amino acids. The chain's CDR3 is CASSDRAGVDTLYF. The part of the CDR3 DNA that was read is TGTGCCAGCAGTGATCGGGCAGGGGTGGATACG.

This clone appeared a few times. Genes and germline are mouse. The read finishes 4 residues shy of the CDR3 end, and the germline J gene is used to complete it. The rearrangement joins TRBV13-3 to TRBJ2-2, with 8 bases fitting TRBD1. Germline values: CDR1 NNHDY, CDR2 SYVADS. Trimming took 1 base from V and 1 from J; bases not matched to a gene: 3. The CDR3 contains 16 residues. The CDR3 bases that were read are TGTGCCAGCAGTGATACAGGGGGGATAAACACCGGG. Its protein is CASSDTGGINTG. The CDR3 in its entirety is CASSDTGGINTGQLYF.

This clone was detected only a few times. The TCRdb protein fails to match the DNA translation at residue 12; the protein reported here was translated from the DNA. Any gene name here is a mouse gene name. The CDR3 end lies 3 residues beyond the end of the read and is filled in from the germline J gene. The chain joins TRBV13-1 to TRBJ1-6; the D gene is possibly TRBD1 (6 bases). TRBJ1-6 is marked as an open reading frame, function uncertain. CDR3 length: 15 residues. Trimming removed 5 bases from V and 7 bases from J, with 16 bases in between. CDR1 is NSHNY, CDR2 SYGAGN, per germline. The covered CDR3 bases are TGTGCCAGCAGGTCGGGGGGGCTGGGGAATTCGCCC. It encodes CASRSGGLGNSP. The complete CDR3 protein is CASRSGGLGNSPLYF.

This clone was observed many times. Germline and genes here are mouse. The sequenced fragment ends 4 residues before the CDR3 boundary, so the rest is inferred from the germline J gene. This chain joins TRBV1 and TRBJ1-4; a weak D match, TRBD1 (6 bases). Germline V gene lookup returns CDR1 NSQYPW and CDR2 LRSPGD (reference sequence). V was trimmed by 3 bases and J by 0 bases, leaving 11 bases between them. The CDR3 has 16 amino acids. The part of the CDR3 DNA that was read is TGCACCTGCAGTGCCCCGGGACAAATTTCCAACGAA. It encodes CTCSAPGQISNE. The CDR3 in its entirety is CTCSAPGQISNERLFF.

This clone has just a few counts. Gene names denote mouse genes. The CDR3 is CASSDRRPPGERLFF. Incomplete CDR3 DNA: TGTGCCAGCAGTGATCGCAGGCCTCCGGGCGAA. J is TRBJ1-4 and V is TRBV13-3, with D unresolved. The read ends 4 residues shy of where the CDR3 ends; the end is completed using the germline J gene. The CDR3 is 15 residues long. From germline, CDR1 is NNHDY and CDR2 SYVADS.

This clone was detected a few times. Here the gene names and germline are mouse. The CDR3 end lies 4 residues beyond the end of the read and is filled in from the germline J gene. The V and J genes are TRBV13-3 and TRBJ2-1; 9 bases map to TRBD2. The CDR3 has 18 amino acids. Germline V gene data show CDR1 as NNHDY and CDR2 as SYVADS. V lost 3 bases and J lost 1; bases outside the gene matches: 11. The CDR3 bases that were read are TGTGCCAGCAGTGCCTCCTCCGGGACTGGGCCAAACTATGCT. This translates into CASSASSGTGPNYA. The complete CDR3 sequence is CASSASSGTGPNYAEQFF.